This T cell receptor (beta chain) emerged from a study of T-cell memory formation after mild COVID-19. Study information: Among the donors, TCR clusters were largely specific to each donor. The study, taken as a whole, reports: Contracting clones from day 15 to 85 had balanced CD4/CD8; later expanders favoured CD4+. Some responding clones appeared in pre-infection memory, suggesting cross-reactive memory joined.

TCRdb recomputed calls from the 5' RACE reads with MiXCR, one row per CDR3 protein. The data contain fewer than 550,000 distinct CDR3 sequences, about 20% of them singletons. CDR1 is PRHDT and CDR2 is FYEKMQ in the germline V gene (reference sequence). This CDR3 comprises 18 residues. The V end was cut by 0 bases, the J end by 5 bases, with 20 bases between. This clonotype was recorded a few times. As yet, its antigen is unknown. The specimen was PBMCs or a T cell subset sorted from them (not recorded which). The clonotype comes from an adult woman who had mild COVID-19 (a few samples of this study predate the infection). Cell type and time point are not known. The V call is TRBV13, the J call TRBJ2-1; D is possibly TRBD1 (6 bases). CDR3 region: CASSLGGARTDPHNEQFF. Here the CDR3 DNA reads TGTGCCAGCAGCTTAGGCGGAGCGAGGACAGACCCTCACAATGAGCAGTTCTTC.